This TCR beta chain was recovered during a study of blood T cells in healthy people across ages. Alongside a J-beta primer mix, a sample-barcoded 5' primer served in a second PCR lasting about 7 to 12 cycles. TCRdb re-called the 5' RACE reads with MiXCR, one entry per CDR3 protein. The sample gives around 1.7 million distinct CDR3 sequences, under 30% of which show up once; over 7% is in the top ten. CDR1 and CDR2 (germline): MNHEY, SVGEGT. V lost 7 bases to trimming and J lost 0 bases, with 18 bases between them. This CDR3 is built from 16 residues. This receptor was identified in a woman aged 25 to 45 in good health. The chain links TRBV6-2 or TRBV6-3 to TRBJ1-1; D uncertain. Sequencing used blood. The CDR3 sequence is CASIRSMDQLNTEAFF. CDR3 in DNA: TGTGCCAGCATCCGAAGCATGGACCAACTGAACACTGAAGCTTTCTTT.